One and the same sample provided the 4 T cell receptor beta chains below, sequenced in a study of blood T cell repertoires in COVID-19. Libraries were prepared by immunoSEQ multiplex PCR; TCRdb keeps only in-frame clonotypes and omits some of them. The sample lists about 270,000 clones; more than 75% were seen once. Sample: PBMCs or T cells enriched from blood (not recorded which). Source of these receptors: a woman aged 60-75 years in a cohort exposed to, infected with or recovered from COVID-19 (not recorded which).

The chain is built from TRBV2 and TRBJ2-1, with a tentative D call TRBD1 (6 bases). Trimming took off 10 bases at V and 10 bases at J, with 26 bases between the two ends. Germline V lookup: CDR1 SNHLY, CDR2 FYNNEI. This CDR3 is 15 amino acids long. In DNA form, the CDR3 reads TGTGCCACCCAAACGGGAAGTCAGGGGCGAGCAGAGCAGTTCTTC. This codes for CATQTGSQGRAEQFF.

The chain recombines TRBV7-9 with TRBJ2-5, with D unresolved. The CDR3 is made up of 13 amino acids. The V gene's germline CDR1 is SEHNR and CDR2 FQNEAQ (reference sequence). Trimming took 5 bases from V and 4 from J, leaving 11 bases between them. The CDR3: CASSGEVRETQYF. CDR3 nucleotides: TGTGCCAGCAGCGGAGAGGTACGAGAGACCCAGTACTTC. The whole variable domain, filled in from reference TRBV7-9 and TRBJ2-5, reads DTGVSQNPRHKITKRGQNVTFRCDPISEHNRLYWYRQTLGQGPEFLTYFQNEAQLEKSRLLSDRFSAERPKGSFSTLEIQRTEQGDSAMYLCASSGEVRETQYFGPGTRLLVL.

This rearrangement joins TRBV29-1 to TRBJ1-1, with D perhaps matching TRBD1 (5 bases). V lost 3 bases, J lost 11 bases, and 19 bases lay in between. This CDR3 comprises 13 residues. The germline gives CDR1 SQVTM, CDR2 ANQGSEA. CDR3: CSVETQGWSRAFF. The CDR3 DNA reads TGCAGCGTTGAGACCCAGGGATGGTCCAGGGCTTTCTTT.

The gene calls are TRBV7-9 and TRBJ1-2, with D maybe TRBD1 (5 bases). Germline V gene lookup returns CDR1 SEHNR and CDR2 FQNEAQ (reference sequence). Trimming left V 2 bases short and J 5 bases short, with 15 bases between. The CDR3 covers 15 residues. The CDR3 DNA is TGTGCCAGCAGCTTACTTTGGGGGGTAGGATATGGCTACACCTTC. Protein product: CASSLLWGVGYGYTF. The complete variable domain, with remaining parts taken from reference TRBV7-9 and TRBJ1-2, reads DTGVSQNPRHKITKRGQNVTFRCDPISEHNRLYWYRQTLGQGPEFLTYFQNEAQLEKSRLLSDRFSAERPKGSFSTLEIQRTEQGDSAMYLCASSLLWGVGYGYTFGSGTRLTVV.